This is a list of T cell receptor beta chains from one sample in a study of PD-1 blockade in classical Hodgkin lymphoma. Using immunoSEQ multiplex PCR, the repertoire was profiled, and TCRdb retains in-frame clones only, with some absent. The repertoire has about 58,000 clones, 88% of them found once; the top ten carry under 6%. The source was peripheral blood mononuclear cells (PBMCs), collected before the second cycle of nivolumab. The receptor set was obtained from a human donor with classical Hodgkin lymphoma. The CDR3 runs from the conserved cysteine through the conserved F or W.

V | CDR3
TRBV4-1 | CASSRKRGEDTGELFF
TRBV6-5 | CASRIGQAKNSPLHF
TRBV7-9 | CASSSTGGQGNQPQHF
TRBV7-6 | CASSSRQGAREQYF
TRBV6-1 | CASGEAGTGVNEQFF
TRBV9 | CASSAGPDPYEQYF
TRBV6-5 | CATQGGSEQYF
TRBV6-5 | CASRDSPQQETQYF
TRBV9 | CASSLETGLRVYEQYF
TRBV5-1 | CASSPPGPGAYGYTF
TRBV5-1 | CASSPGTANGYTF
TRBV5-1 | CASSLEGQGAIGELFF
TRBV25-1 | CASSELGQSYNEQFF
TRBV6-6 | CASAGTGPPGELFF
TRBV5-1 | CASSLDGGKYGYEQYF